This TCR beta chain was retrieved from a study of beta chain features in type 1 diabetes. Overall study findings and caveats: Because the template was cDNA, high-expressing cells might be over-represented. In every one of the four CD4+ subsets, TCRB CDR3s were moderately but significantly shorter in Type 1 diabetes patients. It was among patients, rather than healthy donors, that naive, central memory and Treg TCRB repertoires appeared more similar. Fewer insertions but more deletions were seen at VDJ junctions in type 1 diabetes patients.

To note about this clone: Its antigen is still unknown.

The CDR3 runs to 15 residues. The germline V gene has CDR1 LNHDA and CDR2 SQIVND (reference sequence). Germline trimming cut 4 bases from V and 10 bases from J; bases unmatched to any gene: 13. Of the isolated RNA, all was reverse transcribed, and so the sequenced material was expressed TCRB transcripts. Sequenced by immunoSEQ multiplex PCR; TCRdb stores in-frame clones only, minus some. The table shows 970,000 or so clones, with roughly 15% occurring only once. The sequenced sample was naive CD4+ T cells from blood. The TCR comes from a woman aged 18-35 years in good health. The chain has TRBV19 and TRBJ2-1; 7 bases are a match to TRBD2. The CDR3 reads CASSNDRLASREQFF. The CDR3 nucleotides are TGTGCCAGTAGTAACGATAGACTAGCCTCACGAGAGCAGTTCTTC.